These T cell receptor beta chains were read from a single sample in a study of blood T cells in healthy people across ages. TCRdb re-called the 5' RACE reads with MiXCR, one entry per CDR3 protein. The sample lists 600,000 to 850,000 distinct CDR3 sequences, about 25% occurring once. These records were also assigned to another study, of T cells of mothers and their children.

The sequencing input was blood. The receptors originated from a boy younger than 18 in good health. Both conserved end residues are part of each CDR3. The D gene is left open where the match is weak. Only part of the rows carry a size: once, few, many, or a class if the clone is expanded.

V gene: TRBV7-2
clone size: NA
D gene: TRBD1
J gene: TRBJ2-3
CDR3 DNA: TGTGCCAGCACCACAGGGGCGACAGATACGCAGTATTTT
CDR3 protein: CASTTGATDTQYF

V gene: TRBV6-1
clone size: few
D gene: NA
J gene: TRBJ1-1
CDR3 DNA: TGTGCCAGCACCAGTTCGTCGGAACTCGGGACGACAGGCGAACTAAGGACTGAAGCTTTCTTT
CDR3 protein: CASTSSSELGTTGELRTEAFF

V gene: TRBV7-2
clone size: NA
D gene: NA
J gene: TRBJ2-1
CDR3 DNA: TGTGCCAGCAGCACCGGACTGCAAAACTTAGGCAATGAGCAGTTCTTC
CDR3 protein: CASSTGLQNLGNEQFF

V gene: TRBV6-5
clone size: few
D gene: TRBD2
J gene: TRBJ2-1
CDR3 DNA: TGTGCCAGCAGTCGGCTAAGTAGCGGGAGCAATGAGCAGTTCTTC
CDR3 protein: CASSRLSSGSNEQFF

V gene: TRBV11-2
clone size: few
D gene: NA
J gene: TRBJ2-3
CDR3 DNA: TGTGCCAGCAGCTCCCGGGGCTTTGTGGATACGCAGTATTTT
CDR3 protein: CASSSRGFVDTQYF

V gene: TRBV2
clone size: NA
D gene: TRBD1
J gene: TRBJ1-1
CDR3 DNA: TGTGCCAGCAGCGATCTTCGACAGGGCCTGAACACTGAAGCTTTCTTT
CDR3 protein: CASSDLRQGLNTEAFF

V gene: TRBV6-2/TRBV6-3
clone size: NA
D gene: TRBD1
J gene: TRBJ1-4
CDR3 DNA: TGTGCCAGCAGTTCGACAGGGCTGGAAGAAAAACTGTTTTTT
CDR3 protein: CASSSTGLEEKLFF

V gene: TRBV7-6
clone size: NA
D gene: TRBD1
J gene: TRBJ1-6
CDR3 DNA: TGTGCCAGCAGCTTAGAACCAGGGGACAGCTCACCCCTCCACTTT
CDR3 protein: CASSLEPGDSSPLHF

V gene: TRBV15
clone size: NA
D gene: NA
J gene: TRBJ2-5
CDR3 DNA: TGTGCCACCAGCAGAGTGGGGGGAGGAGAGACCCAGTACTTC
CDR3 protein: CATSRVGGGETQYF

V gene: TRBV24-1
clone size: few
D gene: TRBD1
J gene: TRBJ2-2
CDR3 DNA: TGTGCCACCAGTGACCGGGACAGGGGGATCCGTAACACCGGGGAGCTGTTTTTT
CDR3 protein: CATSDRDRGIRNTGELFF

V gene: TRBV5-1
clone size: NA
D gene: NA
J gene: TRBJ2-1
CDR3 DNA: TGCGCCAGCAGCAGGGACTTGCATGAGCAGTTCTTC
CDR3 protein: CASSRDLHEQFF

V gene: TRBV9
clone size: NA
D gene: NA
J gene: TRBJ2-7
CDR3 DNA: TGTGCCAGCACCCCCAGGGACCTTACCTACGAGCAGTACTTC
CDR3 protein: CASTPRDLTYEQYF

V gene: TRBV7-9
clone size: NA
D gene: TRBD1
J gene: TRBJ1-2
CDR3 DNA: TGTGCCAGCAGCCTCCGACAGGGAAGGGATAACTATGGCTACACCTTC
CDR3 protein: CASSLRQGRDNYGYTF

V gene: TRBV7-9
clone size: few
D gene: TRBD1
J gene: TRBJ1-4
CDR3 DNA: TGTGCCAGCAGCGAGTCAGGGGGTCGTGAAAAACTGTTTTTT
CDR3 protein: CASSESGGREKLFF

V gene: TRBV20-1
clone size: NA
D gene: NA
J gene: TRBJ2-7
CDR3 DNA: TGCAGTGCAAGACGACAAGGACTCTACGAGCAGTACTTC
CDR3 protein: CSARRQGLYEQYF

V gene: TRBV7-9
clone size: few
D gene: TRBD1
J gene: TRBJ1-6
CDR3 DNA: TGTGCCCGCAGCACCCGGACAGGAAATAATTCACCCCTCCACTTT
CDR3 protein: CARSTRTGNNSPLHF

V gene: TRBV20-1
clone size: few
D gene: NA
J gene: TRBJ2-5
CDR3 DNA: TGCAGTGCTCCAGTGGGCCCCGAGCTGGGGACCCAGTACTTC
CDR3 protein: CSAPVGPELGTQYF

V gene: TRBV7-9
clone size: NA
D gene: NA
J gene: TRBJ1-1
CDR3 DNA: TGTGCCAGCAGCTCACTCAAAACAGGGTCAAGCACTGAAGCTTTCTTT
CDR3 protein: CASSSLKTGSSTEAFF

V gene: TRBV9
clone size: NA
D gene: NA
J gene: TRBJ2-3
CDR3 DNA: TGTGCCAGCAGCGTAGCTAGAGCGAGGACAGATACGCAGTATTTT
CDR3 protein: CASSVARARTDTQYF

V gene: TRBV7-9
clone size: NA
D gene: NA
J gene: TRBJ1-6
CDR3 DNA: TGTGCCAGCAGCTTATCTCCGGAAAATTCACCCCTCCACTTT
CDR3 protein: CASSLSPENSPLHF

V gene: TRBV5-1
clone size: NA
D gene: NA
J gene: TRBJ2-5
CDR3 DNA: TGCGCCAGCAGCTTCCCAGACGGGGCGGATCAAGAGACCCAGTACTTC
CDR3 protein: CASSFPDGADQETQYF

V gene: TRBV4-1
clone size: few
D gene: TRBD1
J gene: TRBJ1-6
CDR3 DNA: TGCGCCAGCAGCCAAGTAGGGGGCAGCATCCACTTT
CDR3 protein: CASSQVGGSIHF

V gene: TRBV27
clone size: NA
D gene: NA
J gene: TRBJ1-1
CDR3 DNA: TGTGCCAGCAGCCGGGTGACGAACACTGAAGCTTTCTTT
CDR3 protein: CASSRVTNTEAFF

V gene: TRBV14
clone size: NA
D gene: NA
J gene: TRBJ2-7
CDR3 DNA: TGTGCCAGCAGCCAAGTTGGCAGGGGATACGAGCAGTACTTC
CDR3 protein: CASSQVGRGYEQYF

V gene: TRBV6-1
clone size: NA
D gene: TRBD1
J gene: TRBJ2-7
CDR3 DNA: TGTGCCAGCAGTGAAGGGAAGGGGGCGAGCTCCTACGAGCAGTACTTC
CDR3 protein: CASSEGKGASSYEQYF

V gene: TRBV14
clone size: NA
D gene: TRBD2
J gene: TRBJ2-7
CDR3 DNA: TGTGCCAGCAGCCAAGATGGGAGACTAGCGGGCAACGAGCAGTACTTC
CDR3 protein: CASSQDGRLAGNEQYF

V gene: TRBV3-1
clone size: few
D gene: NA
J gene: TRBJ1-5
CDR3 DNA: TGTGCCAGCAGCCCGTCTACAGGGCCTAATCAGCCCCAGCATTTT
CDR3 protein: CASSPSTGPNQPQHF

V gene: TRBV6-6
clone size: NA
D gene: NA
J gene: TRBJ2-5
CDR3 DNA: TGTGCCAGCAGTTACGAAGTGACTGTACCTCAAGAGACCCAGTACTTC
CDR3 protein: CASSYEVTVPQETQYF

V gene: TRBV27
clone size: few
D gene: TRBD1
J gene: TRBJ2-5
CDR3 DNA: TGTGCCAGCAGTTTGATTACAGGGGGGCAAGAGACCCAGTACTTC
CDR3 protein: CASSLITGGQETQYF

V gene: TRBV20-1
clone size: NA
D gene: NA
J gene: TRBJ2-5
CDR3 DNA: TGCAGTGCTAGGCCCCCCGGGACCCCGCAGGAGACCCAGTACTTC
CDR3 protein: CSARPPGTPQETQYF

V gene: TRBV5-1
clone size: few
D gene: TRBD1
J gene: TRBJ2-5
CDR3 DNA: TGCGCCAGCAGCTACCGGGACAGGGGATCGGAGACCCAGTACTTC
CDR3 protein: CASSYRDRGSETQYF

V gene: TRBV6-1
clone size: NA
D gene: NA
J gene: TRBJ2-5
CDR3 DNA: TGTGCCAGCAAAAAGGGTGGGGTTGAGACCCAGTACTTC
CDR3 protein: CASKKGGVETQYF

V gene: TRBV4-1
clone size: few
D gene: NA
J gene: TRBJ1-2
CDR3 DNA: TGCGCCAGCAGCCAAGTTGACCTGGGGTACTACTATGGCTACACCTTC
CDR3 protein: CASSQVDLGYYYGYTF

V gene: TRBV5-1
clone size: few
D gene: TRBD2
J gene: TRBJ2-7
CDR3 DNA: TGCGCCAGCAGCGCGACGCCGGGAGGAGGGTACGAGCAGTACTTC
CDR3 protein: CASSATPGGGYEQYF

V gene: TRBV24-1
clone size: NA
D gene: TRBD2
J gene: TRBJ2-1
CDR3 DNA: TGTGCCACCAGTGATTTGAGGAGCGGGGGACTAAGCTCCTACAATGAGCAGTTCTTC
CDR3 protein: CATSDLRSGGLSSYNEQFF

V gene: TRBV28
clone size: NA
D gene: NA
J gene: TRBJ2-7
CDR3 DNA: TGTGCCAGCAGTTTTGGGGCAGGACCCTACGAGCAGTACTTC
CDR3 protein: CASSFGAGPYEQYF

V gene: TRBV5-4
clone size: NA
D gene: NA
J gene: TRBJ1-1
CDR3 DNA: TGTGCCAGCAGCCTTGATGGGACCCGCACTGAAGCTTTCTTT
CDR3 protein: CASSLDGTRTEAFF

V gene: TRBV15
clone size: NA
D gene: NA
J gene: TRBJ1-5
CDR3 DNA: TGTGCCACCAGCAGAGGAGTTGATCAGCCCCATCATTTT
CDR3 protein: CATSRGVDQPHHF

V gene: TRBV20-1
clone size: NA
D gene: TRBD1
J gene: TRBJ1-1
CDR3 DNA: TGCAGTGCTCCCCGACAGGGATCGAACACTGAAGCTTTCTTT
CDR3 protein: CSAPRQGSNTEAFF

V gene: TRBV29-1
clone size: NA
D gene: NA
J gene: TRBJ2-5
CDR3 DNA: TGCAGCGTTCCGTGGGGGGAGACCCAGTACTTC
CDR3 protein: CSVPWGETQYF

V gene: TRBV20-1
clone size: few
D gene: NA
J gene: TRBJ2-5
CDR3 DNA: TGCAGTGCTAGTTTCCTGGGGCTGAGGGGACAAGAGACCCAGTACTTC
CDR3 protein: CSASFLGLRGQETQYF

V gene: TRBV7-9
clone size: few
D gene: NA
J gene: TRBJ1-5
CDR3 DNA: TGTGCCAGCCCTGGACAGTCCAATCAGCCCCAGCATTTT
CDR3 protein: CASPGQSNQPQHF

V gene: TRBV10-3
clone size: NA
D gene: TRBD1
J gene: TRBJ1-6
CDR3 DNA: TGTGCCATCAGTGAAATCCCGGGACAGGGGCTTTCACCCCTCCACTTT
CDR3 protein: CAISEIPGQGLSPLHF

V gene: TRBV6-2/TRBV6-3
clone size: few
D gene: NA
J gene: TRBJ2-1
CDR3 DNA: TGTGCCAGCAGGTCGATCGCAATTGAGCAGTTCTTC
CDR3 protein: CASRSIAIEQFF

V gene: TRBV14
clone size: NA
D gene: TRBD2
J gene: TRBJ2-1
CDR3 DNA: TGTGCCAGCAGCCCCGGACTAGCGGGAACCTACAATGAGCAGTTCTTC
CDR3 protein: CASSPGLAGTYNEQFF

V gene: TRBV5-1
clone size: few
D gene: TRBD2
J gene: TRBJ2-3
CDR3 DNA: TGCGCCAGCAGCTTTCGACTAGCAGCGGATACAGATACGCAGTATTTT
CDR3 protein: CASSFRLAADTDTQYF

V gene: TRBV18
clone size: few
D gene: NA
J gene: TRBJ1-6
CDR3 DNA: TGTGCCAGCTCACCACTTGATCAGGGAAATTCACCCCTCCACTTT
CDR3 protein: CASSPLDQGNSPLHF

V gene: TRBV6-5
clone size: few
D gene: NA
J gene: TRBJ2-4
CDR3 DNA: TGTGCCAGCAGTTACTCTCTGGAAAACATTCAGTACTTC
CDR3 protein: CASSYSLENIQYF

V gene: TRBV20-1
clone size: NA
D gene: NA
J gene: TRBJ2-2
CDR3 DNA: TGCAGTGCTATATTGGTCCGCACCGGGGAGCTGTTTTTT
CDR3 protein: CSAILVRTGELFF

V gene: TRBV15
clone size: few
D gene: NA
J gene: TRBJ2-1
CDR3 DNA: TGTGCCACCAGCAGAGATCATGGCGGCACTTACAATGAGCAGTTCTTC
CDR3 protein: CATSRDHGGTYNEQFF

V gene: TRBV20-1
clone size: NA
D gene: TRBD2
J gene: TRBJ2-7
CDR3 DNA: TGCAGTGTCACCTCCGGCGGGGGAGAGACCTACCAGCAGTACTTC
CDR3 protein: CSVTSGGGETYQQYF

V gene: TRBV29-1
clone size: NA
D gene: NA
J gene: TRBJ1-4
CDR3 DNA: TGCAGCGTTGAAGATCTTACCGAAAAACTGTTTTTT
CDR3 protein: CSVEDLTEKLFF